This TCR beta chain was retrieved from a study of blood T cell repertoires in COVID-19 (dated by TCRdb to about 2020). Broadly, across the study: Samples from collaborators originated in the United States, Italy and Spain and spanned both the acute and convalescent phases of COVID-19. Samples were obtained from the ongoing ImmuneRACE study (first 160 participants) and from roughly 1,300 subjects provided by 6 global collaborators. Subjects who had been exposed to COVID-19, were actively infected with it, or had recovered from it provided the deeply sampled blood TCRbeta repertoires that made up the dataset. Where available, HLA class I and class II types were taken from metadata supplied by the sample provider and were not determined by assay-based typing. The prospective study material was composed of cDNA or gDNA derived from T cells, B-cell-depleted T cells, or PBMCs. The sample metadata nearly always contained a de-identified subject ID, COVID-19 status, age in years and sex. The repertoires were made available in a free public database intended to serve as a resource for research on the immune response to SARS-CoV-2. The study at large found these results: Clinical and demographic metadata were provided uncurated, with the amount varying by source and participant.

In the prospective study, participants were about 18 to 95 years old, resided in approximately 22 geographic areas of the United States, and were enrolled through a virtual design. To assign participants to cohorts, the prospective study relied on clinical history that participants themselves reported in a screening survey and a study questionnaire. Recovered participants in ImmuneRACE Cohort 3 were defined by two consecutive negative NP/OP PCR tests, clearance by a healthcare professional, or resolution of symptoms. Mobile phlebotomists in the prospective study collected whole blood, serum and a nasopharyngeal or oropharyngeal swab from every participant. Additional blood draws and questionnaires over a 2-month period could optionally be provided by prospective study participants. Prospective study blood samples were shipped either frozen or at room temperature before DNA extraction. To note about this clone: Its antigen has not been determined. Base qualities are missing; no much larger clone stands one base away.

V is pared back by 5 bases and J by 5 bases, with 10 bases lying between the germline termini. Sequences SGHTA (CDR1) and FQGNSA (CDR2) are obtained from the germline V gene. From its cysteine to its phenylalanine, the CDR3 spans 13 amino acids. CDR3 DNA is the only sequence kept; it has 39 bases, read in frame from the first base. TCRbeta CDR3 regions were amplified from genomic DNA by means of the immunoSEQ Assay, a bias-controlled multiplex PCR. The authors' pipeline ran thus. The number of nucleated cells in each sample was estimated by amplification of reference gene primers within the assay. Sequence reads were collapsed and filtered to measure the absolute abundance of every unique TCRbeta CDR3 rearrangement. For each sample, productive Simpson clonality was calculated as the square root of Simpson's diversity index over productive rearrangements. Held by TCRdb, this immuneACCESS table contains in-frame sequences only and omits some clones. Under half of the omission traces to an unresolved V gene where checked; the cause of the rest is unknown. From that table come the V and J calls and clone size; the DNA was used to work out D and trimming. The sample records over 250,000 clones, about nine tenths of which are singletons. The ten largest account for roughly 2.6% of the sample.

This receptor was obtained from a man aged 55 to 70 who had recovered from COVID-19. Sequencing was performed on PBMCs or T cells enriched from blood (not recorded which). The V and J genes are TRBV7-2 and TRBJ1-5, and possibly TRBD1, on 6 matching bases. CDR3 reads: CASSTRQDQPQHF. At the DNA level, the sequence is TGTGCCAGCAGCACCCGACAGGATCAGCCCCAGCATTTT.